These 8 T cell receptor beta chains originate from one sample sequenced in a study of CD8+ T cells in alopecia areata. Reverse transcribed after extraction, RNA yielded cDNA as the sequencing template. Clones were sequenced by immunoSEQ multiplex PCR, and TCRdb holds only the in-frame ones, with some missing. This sample yields 95,000 to 100,000 clones, of which approximately 66% are seen a single time; roughly 16% belongs to the top ten. Treatment of the sample: oral pan-JAK inhibitor, 5-10 mg twice daily. Sample: CD8+ T cells sorted from blood, taken at week 4, from a patient treated with tofacitinib. The source is a human donor with alopecia areata.

The V and J genes are TRBV30 and TRBJ1-2; 11 nucleotides align to TRBD1. The germline CDR1 and CDR2 sequences are GTSNPN and SVGIG (reference sequence). V lost 5 bases, J lost 7 bases, and 3 bases stayed unmatched. The CDR3 spans 12 residues. CDR3 nucleotide sequence: TGTGCCTGGGGACAGGGGGCTCGTGGCTACACCTTC. This translates into CAWGQGARGYTF.

This clone showed up just a few times. The V and J genes are TRBV6-1 and TRBJ1-1; TRBD1 matches at 8 bases. The junction had 6 bases not matched to a gene; V was cut back by 6 bases and J by 0 bases. Germline V gene lookup returns CDR1 MNHNS and CDR2 SASEGT. The CDR3 is 15 amino acids. The CDR3: CASRPYRGMNTEAFF. In nucleotides, the CDR3 is TGTGCCAGCAGGCCTTACAGGGGGATGAACACTGAAGCTTTCTTT.

The V call is TRBV30, the J call TRBJ2-2, with a possible D match to TRBD1 (5 bases). Looked up from germline, CDR1 is GTSNPN and CDR2 is SVGIG (reference sequence). The length of the CDR3 is 13 residues. Trimming removed 2 bases at V and 5 bases at J, with 9 bases between. The DNA of the CDR3 is TGTGCCTGGAGTTCAGGGTCGACCGGGGAGCTGTTTTTT. This codes for CAWSSGSTGELFF.

V is TRBV14 and J is TRBJ2-7; a weak D match, TRBD1 (5 bases). The V and J ends lost 1 base and 0 bases respectively, with 10 bases between them. This CDR3 is built from 15 residues. From germline, CDR1 is SGHDN and CDR2 FVKESK. The CDR3 here is CASSQVPGNSYEQYF. The DNA for the CDR3 is TGTGCCAGCAGCCAAGTTCCAGGGAACTCCTACGAGCAGTACTTC.

The J gene is TRBJ2-3, the V gene TRBV2; 7 bases align to TRBD1. Losses at the gene ends were 8 bases for V and 2 bases for J; bases not matched to a gene: 7. This CDR3 spans 14 amino acids. CDR1 is SNHLY and CDR2 is FYNNEI in the germline V gene. The CDR3: CASLTGDITDTQYF. The CDR3 coding sequence is TGTGCCAGCCTAACAGGGGACATCACAGATACGCAGTATTTT.

The genes are TRBV5-4 and TRBJ1-1; 11 bases are a match to TRBD1. Per germline, CDR1 SGHNT and CDR2 YYREEE (reference sequence). The CDR3 runs 14 residues. With V trimmed by 5 bases and J by 3 bases, 3 bases remained unmatched. CDR3 nucleotide sequence: TGTGCCAGCAGGTCGGGACAGGGGGACACTGAAGCTTTCTTT. It encodes CASRSGQGDTEAFF.

This rearrangement joins TRBV7-9 to TRBJ2-3; maybe TRBD1 (6 bases). The CDR3 runs 13 residues. Per the germline V gene, CDR1 is SEHNR and CDR2 is FQNEAQ (reference sequence). Trimming removed 5 bases from V and 6 bases from J, with 12 bases in between. CDR3 sequence (DNA): TGTGCCAGCAGCCCAAAGCAGGGGGATACGCAGTATTTT. This translates into CASSPKQGDTQYF.

The chain employs TRBV5-1 and TRBJ2-7, with 8 bases aligning to TRBD1. There are 17 residues in the CDR3. J was trimmed by 1 base and V by 4 bases; bases with no gene match: 13. Germline V gene sequence: CDR1 SGHRS, CDR2 YFSETQ. The CDR3, as DNA: TGCGCCAGCAGCAAGCAGAACTACAGGGGGATATCCTACGAGCAGTACTTC. Translating it yields CASSKQNYRGISYEQYF. Supplemented by reference TRBV5-1 and TRBJ2-7, the full variable domain reads KAGVTQTPRYLIKTRGQQVTLSCSPISGHRSVSWYQQTPGQGLQFLFEYFSETQRNKGNFPGRFSGRQFSNSRSEMNVSTLELGDSALYLCASSKQNYRGISYEQYFGPGTRLTVT.